The entry below gives a single T cell receptor beta chain sequence along with its context. Its specificity is unknown. Individual cDNA molecules were tagged with unique molecular identifiers, the study reported. TCRdb used MiXCR to reprocess the 5' RACE reads, holding one entry per CDR3 protein. Among fewer than 80,000 distinct CDR3 sequences, about 10% were seen once, and the ten largest hold around 11%. The CDR3 is 15 amino acids. The V end was cut by 0 bases, the J end by 7 bases, with 13 bases between. CDR1 and CDR2 (germline): LGHNA, YSLEER. This sample was taken from a study of early T cells in non-severe SARS-CoV-2 infection. At the level of the study: Alpha and beta chains were unpaired, from unsorted whole-blood bulk RNA.

Study-wide results and limits: The study's VDJdb matching favored anti-spike CD8 responses and missed private and CD4 specificities.

Material: whole blood, obtained at baseline. The receptor was derived from an adult who was a healthcare worker with PCR-confirmed SARS-CoV-2 infection or an uninfected control (not recorded which). The chain carries TRBV4-3 and TRBJ2-1; no reliable D call. CDR3 nucleotides: TGCGCCAGCAGCCAAGATCCCGGATCGTGGAATGAGCAGTTCTTC. Translating it yields CASSQDPGSWNEQFF.